The sequence of this T cell receptor beta chain was determined in a study of blood T cell repertoires in COVID-19. The wider study: Samples of COVID-19 (acute and convalescent) were obtained from the United States, Italy and Spain. The analysed material was cDNA or gDNA that came from T cells, B-cell-depleted T cells, or PBMCs.

As processed by the authors: Nucleated cell counts were estimated from reference gene primer amplification. Generated by immunoSEQ multiplex PCR, the TCRdb table keeps only in-frame clones and is missing some. Clone size and the V and J calls come from that table; the DNA yielded D and trimming. This table has about 74,000 clones, more than 90% appearing once. The CDR3 length is 15 residues. With 4 bases removed from V and 12 bases from J, the gap between germline ends came to 23 bases. Germline assignment: CDR1 SGHDT and CDR2 YYEEEE. This clone occurred a few times. The chain uses TRBV5-6 and TRBJ2-4; D is perhaps TRBD1 (5 bases). This clonotype originated in a human donor in a cohort sampled during active COVID-19. Sequences were obtained from peripheral blood. CDR3 in DNA: TGTGCCAGCAGCCCCTTAGGGCAGGGCTCTTTTGCTCAGTACTTC. It yields the protein CASSPLGQGSFAQYF.